A single sample gave rise to the 24 T cell receptor beta chains below, sequenced in a study of shared clonotypes between healthy human individuals. Naive CD8 cells were CD45RO-negative, positively selected for CCR7, excluding terminally differentiated effector memory CD45RA+ cells. Assay used: immunoSEQ multiplex PCR; TCRdb lists only in-frame clones, some missing. The table has approximately 840,000 clones, just over 95% seen once; the top ten hold under 0.3%. The sequenced sample consisted of naive CD8+ T cells sorted from blood. Receptor source: a man aged 25-45 years in good health.

The chain uses TRBV5-5 and TRBJ2-7; perhaps D is TRBD1 or TRBD2 (5 bases each). Per the germline V gene, CDR1 is SGHKS and CDR2 is YYEKEE (reference sequence). The CDR3 runs to 14 residues. V was shortened by 3 bases and J by 2 bases, with 12 bases between the two germline ends. The CDR3 DNA follows: TGTGCCAGCAGCTCGGGGACCCGTCCCTACGAGCAGTACTTC. This gives the protein CASSSGTRPYEQYF.

Points on this clone: Other DNA sequences within the sample encode an identical CDR3. The rearrangement joins TRBV27 to TRBJ1-2; D is unresolved. The germline V gene encodes CDR1 MNHEY and CDR2 SMNVEV (reference sequence). V lost 2 bases, J lost 2 bases, and 6 bases lay in between. The CDR3 sequence is 13 residues long. CDR3 coding DNA: TGTGCCAGCAGTTTACGAGGGAACTATGGCTACACCTTC. The encoded protein is CASSLRGNYGYTF.

The chain is built from TRBV7-8 and TRBJ2-7, with 8 bases that match TRBD1. The CDR3 runs to 17 residues. The ends lost 4 bases at V and 0 bases at J; junction bases unmatched: 11. Germline V lookup: CDR1 SGHVS, CDR2 FQNEAQ. The CDR3 nucleotides read TGTGCCAGCAGCTCTCCGTCCGACAGGGGATACTCCTACGAGCAGTACTTC. Amino acids: CASSSPSDRGYSYEQYF.

Details on this clone: Within the sample, other DNA sequences also encode this same CDR3. The rearrangement links TRBV11-3 to TRBJ2-2; D gene unclear. This CDR3 has 13 residues. V was pared by 5 bases and J by 3 bases, with 7 bases between. Germline V CDR1 and CDR2: SGHNT, YENEEA. In DNA, the CDR3 is TGTGCCAGCAGCGGGCAGTACACCGGGGAGCTGTTTTTT. Encoded protein: CASSGQYTGELFF.

The chain links TRBV7-8 to TRBJ1-2, with 9 nucleotides matching TRBD1. Germline CDR1 SGHVS, CDR2 FQNEAQ. The CDR3 extends over 14 amino acids. The J segment lost 4 bases and the V segment lost 5 bases, leaving 5 bases of the junction unmatched. CDR3 nucleotides: TGTGCCAGCAGCCCGGGACAGGGACCCTATGGCTACACCTTC. The encoded protein is CASSPGQGPYGYTF.

The chain links TRBV9 to TRBJ1-1; D is perhaps TRBD1 (5 bases). Germline values: CDR1 SGDLS, CDR2 YYNGEE. This CDR3 has 13 amino acids. V was shortened by 4 bases and J by 5 bases, with 12 bases between the two germline ends. This CDR3 is CASSPSGETEAFF. The CDR3 nucleotides are TGTGCCAGCAGCCCTTCGGGGGAGACTGAAGCTTTCTTT.

The rearrangement joins TRBV2 to TRBJ2-7, with D uncertain. In germline, CDR1 is SNHLY, CDR2 FYNNEI. This CDR3 contains 14 residues. V was pared by 1 base and J by 7 bases, with 14 bases between. CDR3 DNA: TGTGCCAGCAGTGAAGGCATCCTTCTTGATGAGCAGTACTTC. Its protein is CASSEGILLDEQYF.

This chain connects TRBV7-9 to TRBJ1-1; 8 bases match TRBD1. Germline loops: CDR1 SEHNR, CDR2 FQNEAQ (reference sequence). J lost 8 bases, V lost 3 bases, and 2 bases had no gene match. This CDR3 region has 12 residues. The CDR3, as DNA: TGTGCCAGCAGCTTCGGACAGGGCGAAGCTTTCTTT. This sequence encodes CASSFGQGEAFF.

V usage is TRBV15 and J usage is TRBJ2-7; D possibly corresponds to TRBD1 (6 bases). This CDR3 comprises 13 residues. Looked up from germline, CDR1 is LNHNV and CDR2 is YYDKDF (reference sequence). With 1 base removed from V and 3 bases from J, the gap between germline ends came to 7 bases. As DNA, the CDR3 is TGTGCCACCAGCAGAGCGGACAGCTACGAGCAGTACTTC. Translating gives CATSRADSYEQYF.

This chain joins TRBV19 and TRBJ2-1; 10 bases are a match to TRBD2. J was trimmed by 8 bases and V by 5 bases; bases with no gene match: 9. The CDR3 has 15 residues. Germline-derived CDR1 and CDR2 are LNHDA and SQIVND (reference sequence). CDR3 sequence: CASSALAGEGDEQFF. The CDR3 coding sequence is TGTGCCAGTAGTGCTCTAGCGGGAGAGGGGGATGAGCAGTTCTTC. The variable domain in full, completed from reference TRBV19 and TRBJ2-1, reads DGGITQSPKYLFRKEGQNVTLSCEQNLNHDAMYWYRQDPGQGLRLIYYSQIVNDFQKGDIAEGYSVSREKKESFPLTVTSAQKNPTAFYLCASSALAGEGDEQFFGPGTRLTVL.

The chain couples TRBV7-2 to TRBJ2-1; TRBD1 matches 7 bases. J gave up 8 bases and V 3 bases, and 4 bases lay outside the gene matches. The CDR3 sequence is 13 residues long. Germline loops: CDR1 SGHTA, CDR2 FQGNSA. The CDR3 here is CASSLTGYHEQFF. CDR3 bases: TGTGCCAGCAGCTTGACAGGGTACCATGAGCAGTTCTTC.

This clone was recorded once. The chain carries TRBV15 and TRBJ1-5; 7 bases fit TRBD1. Trimming cost V 5 bases and J 0 bases; bases outside gene matches: 4. CDR1 is LNHNV, CDR2 YYDKDF, per germline (reference sequence). CDR3 length equals 15 residues. CDR3 DNA: TGTGCCACCAGCGGGGGACAGTATAGCAATCAGCCCCAGCATTTT. Its translation: CATSGGQYSNQPQHF.

This clone showed up just a few times. The chain uses TRBV11-2 and TRBJ2-2; D unresolved. Trimming took 4 bases from V and 5 from J, leaving 8 bases between them. The CDR3 has 13 amino acids. Germline V lookup: CDR1 SGHAT, CDR2 FQNNGV. In nucleotides, the CDR3 is TGTGCCAGCAGCTCCCCCGGGACCGGGGAGCTGTTTTTT. Translation: CASSSPGTGELFF.

The chain uses TRBV28 and TRBJ1-2; weak D call: TRBD1 (6 bases). Trimming pared 8 bases from V and 4 bases from J, leaving 20 bases between. The length of the CDR3 is 15 residues. Germline V gene data show CDR1 as MDHEN and CDR2 as SYDVKM. The DNA of the CDR3 is TGTGCCAGCGGGGGGCAGGGCACCATTATCTATGGCTACACCTTC. This sequence encodes CASGGQGTIIYGYTF.

This chain's CDR3 is CASSEHSYEQYF. In DNA, the CDR3 is TGTGCCAGCAGCGAACACAGTTACGAGCAGTACTTC. V and J are TRBV7-8 and TRBJ2-7; D uncertain. This CDR3 is built from 12 residues. Germline CDR1 reads SGHVS; CDR2 reads FQNEAQ. V was trimmed by 5 bases and J by 4 bases, leaving 9 bases between them.

J is TRBJ2-7 and V is TRBV27; maybe TRBD1 (6 bases). The CDR3 is 14 residues long. Between the trimmed V and J ends, which lost 2 bases and 1 base, there was a span of 9 bases. Germline lookup yields CDR1 MNHEY and CDR2 SMNVEV (reference sequence). CDR3 DNA sequence: TGTGCCAGCAGTTTAGACACAGGGTCCTACGAGCAGTACTTC. Protein sequence: CASSLDTGSYEQYF.

This sequence joins TRBV28 and TRBJ2-3; 9 nucleotides match TRBD1. CDR1 is MDHEN, CDR2 SYDVKM, per germline. CDR3 length: 15 amino acids. V shed 7 bases, J shed 2 bases, and the junction held 7 bases outside the gene matches. CDR3 sequence reads: CASTAGQGYTDTQYF. In nucleotides, the CDR3 is TGTGCCAGCACCGCGGGACAGGGATACACAGATACGCAGTATTTT. Drawing the rest from reference TRBV28 and TRBJ2-3, the complete variable domain is DVKVTQSSRYLVKRTGEKVFLECVQDMDHENMFWYRQDPGLGLRLIYFSYDVKMKEKGDIPEGYSVSREKKERFSLILESASTNQTSMYLCASTAGQGYTDTQYFGPGTRLTVL.

This clone was seen a few times. V is TRBV28 and J is TRBJ1-3; D is uncertain. Looked up from germline, CDR1 is MDHEN and CDR2 is SYDVKM. V dropped 8 bases and J dropped 1 base, with 9 bases sitting between them. There are 13 residues in the CDR3. The CDR3 sequence: CASWGISGNTIYF. The CDR3 DNA is TGTGCCAGCTGGGGAATTTCTGGAAACACCATATATTTT.

The chain is built from TRBV7-9 and TRBJ2-3, with 8 bases that match TRBD2. Germline CDR1 SEHNR, CDR2 FQNEAQ (reference sequence). Losses at the gene ends were 6 bases for V and 3 bases for J; bases not matched to a gene: 11. The CDR3 extends over 16 amino acids. CDR3 DNA sequence: TGTGCCAGCAGTTTAAGCGGGAGATGGGGTACAGATACGCAGTATTTT. Its protein product is CASSLSGRWGTDTQYF.

This chain links TRBV5-1 with TRBJ2-3; 8 positions match TRBD2. Trimming took 4 bases from V and 3 from J; bases not matched to a gene: 7. Germline loops: CDR1 SGHRS, CDR2 YFSETQ. The CDR3 covers 15 residues. The CDR3: CASSGGLARTDTQYF. As DNA, the CDR3 is TGCGCCAGCAGCGGAGGACTAGCACGGACAGATACGCAGTATTTT.

This clone was counted a single time. This chain connects TRBV27 to TRBJ2-5; the D gene is possibly TRBD1 (7 bases). Trimming stripped 2 bases from V and 4 bases from J, with 17 bases between. Per the germline V gene, CDR1 is MNHEY and CDR2 is SMNVEV (reference sequence). This CDR3 comprises 16 residues. CDR3 DNA: TGTGCCAGCAGTTTAAGGAGGGGGCGACCCCGAGAGACCCAGTACTTC. Its translation: CASSLRRGRPRETQYF.

The chain combines TRBV7-9 with TRBJ1-3; D is undetermined. The germline gives CDR1 SEHNR, CDR2 FQNEAQ (reference sequence). V lost 10 bases and J lost 8, with 18 bases in between. This CDR3 has 13 amino acids. The CDR3 DNA is TGTGCCATCCGAGACGGACCCTCGGACACCATATATTTT. Translated, it gives CAIRDGPSDTIYF.

The CDR3 protein is CASTSMNDHEQYF. The CDR3 region has the DNA TGCGCCAGCACCTCGATGAATGACCACGAGCAGTACTTC. This chain links TRBV5-1 with TRBJ2-7; no clear D. The CDR3 is 13 residues long. CDR1 SGHRS and CDR2 YFSETQ come from the germline V gene. Trimming shortened V by 6 bases and J by 5 bases, and 15 bases separated the two germline ends.

The chain couples TRBV6-5 to TRBJ1-4; D not resolved. The CDR3 loop spans 13 amino acids. Trimming took off 2 bases at V and 8 bases at J, with 9 bases between the two ends. In germline, CDR1 is MNHEY, CDR2 SVGAGI. This CDR3 reads CASSYAGGEKLFF. DNA for the CDR3: TGTGCCAGCAGTTACGCAGGTGGCGAAAAACTGTTTTTT.